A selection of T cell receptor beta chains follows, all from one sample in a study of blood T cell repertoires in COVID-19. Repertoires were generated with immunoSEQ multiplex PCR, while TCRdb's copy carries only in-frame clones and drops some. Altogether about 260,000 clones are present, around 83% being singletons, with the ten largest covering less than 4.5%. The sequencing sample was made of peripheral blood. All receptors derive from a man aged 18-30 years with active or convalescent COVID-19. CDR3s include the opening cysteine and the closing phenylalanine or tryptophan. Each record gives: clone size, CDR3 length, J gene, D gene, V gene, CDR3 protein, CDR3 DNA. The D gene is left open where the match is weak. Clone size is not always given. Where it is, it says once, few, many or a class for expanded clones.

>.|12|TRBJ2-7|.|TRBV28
CASMRTAYEQYF
TGTGCCAGCATGAGGACAGCCTACGAGCAGTACTTC
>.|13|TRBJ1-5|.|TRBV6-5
CASSLQGGQPQHF
TGTGCCAGCAGTTTACAAGGGGGTCAGCCCCAGCATTTT
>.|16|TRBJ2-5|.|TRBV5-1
CASSILGTHAGETQYF
TGCGCCAGCAGCATCCTCGGGACTCATGCAGGGGAGACCCAGTACTTC
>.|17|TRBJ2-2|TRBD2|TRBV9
CASSAHGTSGSTGELFF
TGTGCCAGCAGCGCTCACGGGACTAGCGGGAGCACCGGGGAGCTGTTTTTT
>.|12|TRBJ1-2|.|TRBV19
CASLWGQDGYTF
TGTGCCAGTCTTTGGGGGCAGGATGGCTACACCTTC
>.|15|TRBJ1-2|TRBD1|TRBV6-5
CASTPKDRGGVGYTF
TGTGCCAGCACTCCGAAGGACAGGGGAGGAGTAGGCTACACCTTC
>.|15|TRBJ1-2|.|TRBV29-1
CSVHANTGRNYGYTF
TGCAGCGTCCATGCCAACACCGGGAGGAACTATGGCTACACCTTC
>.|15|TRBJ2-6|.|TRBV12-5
CASGLALSGANVLTF
TGTGCTAGTGGTTTGGCTCTCTCTGGGGCCAACGTCCTGACTTTC
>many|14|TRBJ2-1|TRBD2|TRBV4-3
CASSQETSGSRRFF
TGCGCCAGCAGCCAAGAAACTAGCGGGAGTCGGCGGTTCTTC
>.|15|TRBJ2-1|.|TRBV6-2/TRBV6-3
CASSYEEASLYEQFF
TGTGCCAGCAGTTACGAGGAGGCTAGCTTGTATGAGCAGTTCTTC
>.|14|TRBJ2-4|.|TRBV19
CASKNREAKNIQYF
TGTGCCAGTAAAAATAGAGAAGCCAAAAACATTCAGTACTTC
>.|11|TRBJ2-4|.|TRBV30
CAWSRGNIQYF
TGTGCCTGGAGCCGGGGAAACATTCAGTACTTC
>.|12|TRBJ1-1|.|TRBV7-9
CASSLAGGRAFF
TGTGCCAGCAGCCTCGCCGGGGGTCGGGCTTTCTTT
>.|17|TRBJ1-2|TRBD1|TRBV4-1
CASSQDRSRGLVEGYTF
TGCGCCAGCAGCCAAGATCGTAGCAGGGGGCTGGTCGAAGGCTACACCTTC
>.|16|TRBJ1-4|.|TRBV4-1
CASSQEVGTSNEKLFF
TGCGCCAGCAGCCAAGAAGTCGGGACATCAAATGAAAAACTGTTTTTT
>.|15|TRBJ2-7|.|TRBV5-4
CASSPFRDSAYEQYF
TGTGCCAGCAGTCCGTTCCGGGACTCTGCCTACGAGCAGTACTTC
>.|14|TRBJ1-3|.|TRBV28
CASSFFSSGNTIYF
TGTGCCAGCAGTTTTTTCAGCTCTGGAAACACCATATATTTT
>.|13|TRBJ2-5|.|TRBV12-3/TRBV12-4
CASSSDRKGTQYF
TGTGCCAGCAGTTCCGACAGGAAGGGGACCCAGTACTTC
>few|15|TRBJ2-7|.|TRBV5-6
CASSLGGGGRDEQYF
TGTGCCAGCAGCTTGGGTGGGGGCGGAAGGGACGAGCAGTACTTC
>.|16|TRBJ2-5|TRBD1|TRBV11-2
CASSLATGGGSETQYF
TGTGCCAGCAGCTTAGCCACAGGGGGCGGTTCAGAGACCCAGTACTTC
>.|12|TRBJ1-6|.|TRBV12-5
CASGLGDSPLHF
TGTGCTAGTGGTCTGGGCGATTCACCCCTCCACTTT
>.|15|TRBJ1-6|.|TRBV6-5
CASSYLGEGNSPLHF
TGTGCCAGCAGTTACCTGGGGGAGGGTAATTCACCCCTCCACTTT
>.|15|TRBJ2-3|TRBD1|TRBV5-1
CASSLQGARRDTQYF
TGCGCCAGCAGCTTACAGGGGGCGAGAAGAGATACGCAGTATTTT